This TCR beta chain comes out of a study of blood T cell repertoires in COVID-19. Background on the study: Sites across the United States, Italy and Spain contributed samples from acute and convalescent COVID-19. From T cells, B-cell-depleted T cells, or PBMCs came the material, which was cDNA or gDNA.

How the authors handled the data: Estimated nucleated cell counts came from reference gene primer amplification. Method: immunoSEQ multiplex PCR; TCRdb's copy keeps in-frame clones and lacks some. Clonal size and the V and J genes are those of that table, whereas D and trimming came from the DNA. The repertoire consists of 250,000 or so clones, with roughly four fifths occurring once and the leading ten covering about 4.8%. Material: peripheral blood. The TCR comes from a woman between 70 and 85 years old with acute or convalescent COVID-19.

CDR3 amino acids: CASSPGAGSKNIQYF. The CDR3 nucleotides read TGTGCCAGCAGCCCAGGGGCAGGGTCCAAAAACATTCAGTACTTC. The chain is built from TRBV7-2 and TRBJ2-4, with D perhaps TRBD1 (6 bases). V shed 5 bases and J shed 2 bases, with 13 bases lying between them. CDR1 is SGHTA, CDR2 FQGNSA, per germline. The CDR3 has 15 residues.